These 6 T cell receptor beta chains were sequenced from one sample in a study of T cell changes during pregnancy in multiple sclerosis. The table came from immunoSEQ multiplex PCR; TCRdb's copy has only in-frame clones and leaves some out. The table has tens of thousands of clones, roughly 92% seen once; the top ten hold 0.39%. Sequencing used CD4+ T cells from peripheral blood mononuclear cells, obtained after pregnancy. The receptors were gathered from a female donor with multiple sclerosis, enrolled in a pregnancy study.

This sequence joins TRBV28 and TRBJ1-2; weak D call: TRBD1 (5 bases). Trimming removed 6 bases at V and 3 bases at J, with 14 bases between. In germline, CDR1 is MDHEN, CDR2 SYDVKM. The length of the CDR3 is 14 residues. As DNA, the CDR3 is TGTGCCAGCAGGGAGGGGTCAGACGACTATGGCTACACCTTC. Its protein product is CASREGSDDYGYTF.

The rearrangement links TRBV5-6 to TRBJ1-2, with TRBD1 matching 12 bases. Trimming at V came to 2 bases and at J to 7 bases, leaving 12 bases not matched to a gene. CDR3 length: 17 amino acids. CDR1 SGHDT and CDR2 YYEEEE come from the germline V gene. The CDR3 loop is CASSFVTRGTGGSGYTF. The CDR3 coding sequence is TGTGCCAGCAGCTTCGTCACGCGGGGGACAGGGGGCTCTGGCTACACCTTC.

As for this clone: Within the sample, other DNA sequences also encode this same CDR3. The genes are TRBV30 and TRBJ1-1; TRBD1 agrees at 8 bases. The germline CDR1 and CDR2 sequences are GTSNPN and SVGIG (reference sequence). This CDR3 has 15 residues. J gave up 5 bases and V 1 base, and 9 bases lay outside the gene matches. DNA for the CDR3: TGTGCCTGGAGTGGCAGGGGGCGCGGGAAAACTGAAGCTTTCTTT. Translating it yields CAWSGRGRGKTEAFF. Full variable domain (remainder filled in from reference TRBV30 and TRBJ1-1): SQTIHQWPATLVQPVGSPLSLECTVEGTSNPNLYWYRQAAGRGLQLLFYSVGIGQISSEVPQNLSASRPQDRQFILSSKKLLLSDSGFYLCAWSGRGRGKTEAFFGQGTRLTVV.

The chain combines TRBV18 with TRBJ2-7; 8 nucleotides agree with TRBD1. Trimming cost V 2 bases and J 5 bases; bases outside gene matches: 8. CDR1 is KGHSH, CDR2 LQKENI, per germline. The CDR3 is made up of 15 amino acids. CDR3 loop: CASSPVFGQGHEQYF. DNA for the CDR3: TGTGCCAGCTCACCAGTATTCGGACAGGGACACGAGCAGTACTTC.

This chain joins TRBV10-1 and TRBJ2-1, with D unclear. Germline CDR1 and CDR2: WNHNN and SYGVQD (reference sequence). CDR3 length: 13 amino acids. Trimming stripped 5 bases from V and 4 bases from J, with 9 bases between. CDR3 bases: TGCGCCAGCAGTTCGGAGCCATACAATGAGCAGTTCTTC. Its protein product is CASSSEPYNEQFF.

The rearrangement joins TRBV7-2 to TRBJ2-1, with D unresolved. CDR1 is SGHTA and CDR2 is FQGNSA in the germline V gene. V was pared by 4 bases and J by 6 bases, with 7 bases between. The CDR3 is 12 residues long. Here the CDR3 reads CASSSPSNEQFF. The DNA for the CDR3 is TGTGCCAGCAGCTCCCCGAGCAATGAGCAGTTCTTC.